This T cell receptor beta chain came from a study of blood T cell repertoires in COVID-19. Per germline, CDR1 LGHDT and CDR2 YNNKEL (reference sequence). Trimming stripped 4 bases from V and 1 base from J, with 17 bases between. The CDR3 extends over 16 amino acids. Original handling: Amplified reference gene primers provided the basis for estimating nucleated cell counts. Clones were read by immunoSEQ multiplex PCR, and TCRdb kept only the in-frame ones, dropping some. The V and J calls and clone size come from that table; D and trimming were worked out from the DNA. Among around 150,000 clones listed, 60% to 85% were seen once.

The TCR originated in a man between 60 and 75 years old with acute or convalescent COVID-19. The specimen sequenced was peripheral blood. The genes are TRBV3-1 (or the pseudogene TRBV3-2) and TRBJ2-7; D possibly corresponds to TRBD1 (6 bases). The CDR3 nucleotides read TGTGCCAGCAGCCCCCCCGGGCGAGACAGGTCCTACGAGCAGTACTTC. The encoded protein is CASSPPGRDRSYEQYF.